A single sample is the source of the 27 T cell receptor beta chains below, sequenced in a study of shared clonotypes between healthy human individuals. Generated by immunoSEQ multiplex PCR, the TCRdb table keeps only in-frame clones and is missing some. The sample has a few million clones; more than 80% are singletons. Specimen: naive CD4+ T cells sorted from blood. Subset indicated: CD45RA+ positively selected. These receptors all come from a young man in good health.

This clone was detected once. The CDR3, as DNA: TGTGCCAGCAGCACGGACCAAGGTCAGCCCCAGCATTTT. Its translation is CASSTDQGQPQHF. This chain joins TRBV6-1 and TRBJ1-5; D gene ambiguous. Trimming removed 6 bases at V and 6 bases at J, with 12 bases between. This CDR3 contains 13 residues. CDR1 and CDR2 (germline): MNHNS, SASEGT.

V gene TRBV6-1 combines with J gene TRBJ2-4; D possibly corresponds to TRBD2 (5 bases). The V end lost 1 base, the J end lost 6 bases, and 16 bases lay between the germline ends. There are 16 residues in the CDR3. CDR1 and CDR2 (germline): MNHNS, SASEGT. CDR3 region: CASSEENRGWVNIQYF. The CDR3 coding sequence is TGTGCCAGCAGTGAAGAGAATCGGGGTTGGGTAAACATTCAGTACTTC.

The rearrangement uses TRBV28 and TRBJ1-1; 7 bases line up with TRBD1. Germline values: CDR1 MDHEN, CDR2 SYDVKM. There are 17 residues in the CDR3. Losses at the gene ends were 3 bases for V and 1 base for J; bases not matched to a gene: 11. CDR3 loop: CASSFYRGSVANTEAFF. Here the CDR3 DNA reads TGTGCCAGCAGTTTTTACAGGGGTTCGGTCGCGAACACTGAAGCTTTCTTT.

The chain carries TRBV7-2 and TRBJ1-4; 9 nucleotides align to TRBD1. The V gene end was trimmed by 5 bases and the J gene end by 4 bases; junction bases not matched to a gene: 8. The germline V gene encodes CDR1 SGHTA and CDR2 FQGNSA. CDR3 length equals 16 residues. Here the CDR3 reads CASSLPRQGDNEKLFF. Here the CDR3 DNA reads TGTGCCAGCAGCCTCCCCCGACAGGGGGATAATGAAAAACTGTTTTTT.

This clone has more than one count but fewer than ten. This chain connects TRBV19 to TRBJ1-1; no clear D gene. Trimming left V 6 bases short and J 4 bases short, with 12 bases between. This CDR3 is built from 13 residues. From germline, CDR1 is LNHDA and CDR2 SQIVND (reference sequence). CDR3 in DNA: TGTGCCAGTAGGATGGACCGCCGCACTGAAGCTTTCTTT. Translating gives CASRMDRRTEAFF.

J is TRBJ1-1 and V is TRBV7-8; a weak D match, TRBD1 (5 bases). Trimming removed 0 bases at V and 2 bases at J, with 10 bases between. The CDR3 consists of 15 residues. CDR1 and CDR2 from the germline V gene are SGHVS and FQNEAQ. CDR3 loop: CASSLAGLINTEAFF. DNA of the CDR3: TGTGCCAGCAGCTTAGCGGGGCTGATAAACACTGAAGCTTTCTTT. Supplemented by reference TRBV7-8 and TRBJ1-1, the full variable domain reads GAGVSQSPRYKVAKRGQDVALRCDPISGHVSLFWYQQALGQGPEFLTYFQNEAQLDKSGLPSDRFFAERPEGSVSTLKIQRTQQEDSAVYLCASSLAGLINTEAFFGQGTRLTVV.

V usage is TRBV6-1 and J usage is TRBJ2-7, with D tentatively TRBD1 (5 bases). V was shortened by 6 bases and J by 2 bases, with 11 bases between the two germline ends. CDR1 and CDR2 from the germline V gene are MNHNS and SASEGT. The CDR3 sequence is 13 residues long. The CDR3 here is CASSQGSTYEQYF. CDR3 DNA sequence: TGTGCCAGCAGCCAGGGATCAACCTACGAGCAGTACTTC.

To note about this clone: The sample carries other DNA sequences with the same CDR3. V is TRBV18 and J is TRBJ2-7; 12 nucleotides align to TRBD2. The trim removed 3 bases at V and 2 bases at J, leaving 5 bases unmatched. The CDR3 is 16 residues long. Germline loops: CDR1 KGHSH, CDR2 LQKENI. The CDR3 nucleotides are TGTGCCAGCTCACCTCCGGGACTAGCGGGCGCCTACGAGCAGTACTTC. Amino acids: CASSPPGLAGAYEQYF.

As for this clone: Distinct nucleotide sequences in the sample also encode this CDR3. The rearrangement links TRBV18 to TRBJ2-7; maybe TRBD1 (6 bases). This CDR3 has 14 residues. V lost 5 bases, J lost 2 bases, and 13 bases lay in between. The germline CDR1 and CDR2 sequences are KGHSH and LQKENI. CDR3 coding DNA: TGTGCCAGCTCAGCGACGACAGGCCCCTACGAGCAGTACTTC. Translating gives CASSATTGPYEQYF.

A note on this clone: Within the sample, other DNA sequences also encode this same CDR3. The chain carries TRBV7-2 and TRBJ1-5; D possibly corresponds to TRBD1 (5 bases). Trimming stripped 3 bases from V and 5 bases from J, with 8 bases between. This CDR3 has 13 residues. Germline assignment: CDR1 SGHTA and CDR2 FQGNSA. The CDR3 loop is CASSLWGDQPQHF. CDR3 in DNA: TGTGCCAGCAGCTTGTGGGGGGATCAGCCCCAGCATTTT.

V usage is TRBV23-1 and J usage is TRBJ1-5; D gene unclear. TRBV23-1 has ORF status, its function being uncertain. The CDR3 contains 16 residues. V gave up 6 bases and J gave up 1 base, with 16 bases separating them. The CDR3 sequence is CASRENGRASNQPQHF. CDR3 nucleotide sequence: TGCGCCAGCAGAGAAAACGGACGGGCCAGCAATCAGCCCCAGCATTTT.

The V and J genes are TRBV4-1 and TRBJ2-3; 8 bases match TRBD2. The CDR3 totals 17 residues. CDR1 MGHRA and CDR2 YSYEKL come from the germline V gene. The V gene end was trimmed by 0 bases and the J gene end by 2 bases; junction bases not matched to a gene: 7. CDR3 loop: CASSQDTSGPFTDTQYF. In nucleotides, the CDR3 is TGCGCCAGCAGCCAAGATACTAGCGGACCATTCACAGATACGCAGTATTTT.

J is TRBJ2-5 and V is TRBV7-2; no firm D call. The ends were cut back, 5 bases at V and 2 bases at J, with 9 bases in the middle. CDR3 size: 13 residues. Germline CDR1 and CDR2: SGHTA and FQGNSA. The CDR3 spells CASSQTWQETQYF. CDR3 nucleotides: TGTGCCAGCAGCCAGACTTGGCAAGAGACCCAGTACTTC.

V and J are TRBV19 and TRBJ1-1; D gene unclear. The CDR3 runs to 12 residues. Trimming took 6 bases from V and 3 from J, leaving 8 bases between them. Germline V gene lookup returns CDR1 LNHDA and CDR2 SQIVND (reference sequence). The CDR3 spells CASSPGYTEAFF. In DNA form, the CDR3 reads TGTGCCAGTAGCCCGGGGTACACTGAAGCTTTCTTT. Based on the CDR3 plus reference TRBV19 and TRBJ1-1, the full variable domain is DGGITQSPKYLFRKEGQNVTLSCEQNLNHDAMYWYRQDPGQGLRLIYYSQIVNDFQKGDIAEGYSVSREKKESFPLTVTSAQKNPTAFYLCASSPGYTEAFFGQGTRLTVV.

This clone was observed a handful of times. The V gene is TRBV4-1, the J gene TRBJ2-7; 13 bases map to TRBD2. The CDR3 covers 14 residues. Germline CDR1 reads MGHRA; CDR2 reads YSYEKL. After removal of 3 bases from V and 6 bases from J, the junction contained 2 bases not matched to a gene. The CDR3 sequence: CASSQGLAGPEQYF. The CDR3 DNA reads as TGCGCCAGCAGCCAGGGACTAGCGGGGCCCGAGCAGTACTTC.

The rearrangement uses TRBV5-4 and TRBJ2-7; 8 nucleotides agree with TRBD1. Trimming took 4 bases from V and 3 from J; bases not matched to a gene: 6. The CDR3 consists of 14 residues. Germline assignment: CDR1 SGHNT and CDR2 YYREEE (reference sequence). CDR3 DNA: TGTGCCAGCAGCCCTGGACAGGGAGGCTACGAGCAGTACTTC. Translating it yields CASSPGQGGYEQYF. The full variable domain, with the rest looked up from reference TRBV5-4 and TRBJ2-7, is ETGVTQSPTHLIKTRGQQVTLRCSSQSGHNTVSWYQQALGQGPQFIFQYYREEENGRGNFPPRFSGLQFPNYSSELNVNALELDDSALYLCASSPGQGGYEQYFGPGTRLTVT.

This rearrangement joins TRBV5-1 to TRBJ2-5, with 7 positions matching TRBD1. V was clipped by 4 bases and J by 2 bases; unmatched bases: 5. In germline, CDR1 is SGHRS, CDR2 YFSETQ. This CDR3 contains 14 residues. The CDR3 nucleotides read TGCGCCAGCAGCCCGTGGGGACAGCAAGAGACCCAGTACTTC. Protein: CASSPWGQQETQYF. Using reference TRBV5-1 and TRBJ2-5 for the parts outside the CDR3, the full variable domain is KAGVTQTPRYLIKTRGQQVTLSCSPISGHRSVSWYQQTPGQGLQFLFEYFSETQRNKGNFPGRFSGRQFSNSRSEMNVSTLELGDSALYLCASSPWGQQETQYFGPGTRLLVL.

The V call is TRBV27, the J call TRBJ2-7, with TRBD2 matching over 7 bases. V dropped 0 bases and J dropped 1; count of bases not matched to a gene: 6. The germline V gene encodes CDR1 MNHEY and CDR2 SMNVEV (reference sequence). The CDR3 has 16 amino acids. The CDR3 DNA follows: TGTGCCAGCAGTTTATCGAACAAGCGGGGATCCTACGAGCAGTACTTC. Translating gives CASSLSNKRGSYEQYF.

This CDR3 is CASGLSPEKLFF. DNA for the CDR3: TGTGCTAGTGGTTTGTCTCCTGAAAAACTGTTTTTT. The chain combines TRBV12-5 with TRBJ1-4; no firm D call. V lost 2 bases and J 7 bases, leaving 5 bases between the germline ends. From germline, CDR1 is LGHNT and CDR2 FRNRAP. The CDR3 is 12 residues long.

V and J are TRBV5-4 and TRBJ2-1; 8 nucleotides agree with TRBD2. This CDR3 spans 16 amino acids. The V segment lost 4 bases and the J segment 0 bases; nucleotides outside the gene matches: 6. CDR1 and CDR2 from the germline V gene are SGHNT and YYREEE (reference sequence). CDR3 bases: TGTGCCAGCAGCCGTGGCGGGGGGAGCTCCTACAATGAGCAGTTCTTC. Protein sequence: CASSRGGGSSYNEQFF. Supplemented by reference TRBV5-4 and TRBJ2-1, the full variable domain reads ETGVTQSPTHLIKTRGQQVTLRCSSQSGHNTVSWYQQALGQGPQFIFQYYREEENGRGNFPPRFSGLQFPNYSSELNVNALELDDSALYLCASSRGGGSSYNEQFFGPGTRLTVL.

The chain links TRBV10-3 to TRBJ1-2, with D unclear. There are 15 residues in the CDR3. V shed 4 bases and J shed 6 bases, with 18 bases lying between them. Germline CDR1 ENHRY, CDR2 SYGVKD. CDR3 protein: CAISGGRPELNGYTF. As DNA, the CDR3 is TGTGCCATCAGTGGAGGCAGGCCGGAATTAAATGGCTACACCTTC.

The rearrangement links TRBV4-3 to TRBJ1-4, with TRBD1 identical over 9 bases. Germline values: CDR1 LGHNA, CDR2 YSLEER. The V and J ends lost 0 bases and 4 bases, in that order; junction bases with no gene match: 9. The CDR3 runs to 18 residues. The DNA of the CDR3 is TGCGCCAGCAGCCAAGATACGGGTTACAGGGGGCATAATGAAAAACTGTTTTTT. This codes for CASSQDTGYRGHNEKLFF.

The genes are TRBV4-1 and TRBJ2-3; D ambiguous. This CDR3 contains 15 residues. From germline, CDR1 is MGHRA and CDR2 YSYEKL. Deletions cut 4 bases from V and 0 bases from J, with 11 bases between. The CDR3 reads CASSRIGASTDTQYF. CDR3 sequence (DNA): TGCGCCAGCAGCCGGATAGGAGCCAGCACAGATACGCAGTATTTT.

The rearrangement uses TRBV7-9 and TRBJ2-4; D unresolved. Per germline, CDR1 SEHNR and CDR2 FQNEAQ (reference sequence). Trimming removed 4 bases from V and 0 bases from J, with 4 bases in between. CDR3 length: 13 amino acids. In nucleotides, the CDR3 is TGTGCCAGCAGCTCCGAAGCCAAAAACATTCAGTACTTC. It translates to CASSSEAKNIQYF.

For this clone: Other DNA sequences in this specimen translate into the identical CDR3. The chain is built from TRBV7-2 and TRBJ2-4, with D perhaps TRBD2 (5 bases). CDR3 length: 15 amino acids. The V and J ends lost 1 base and 0 bases respectively, with 7 bases between them. Germline CDR1 reads SGHTA; CDR2 reads FQGNSA. In DNA, the CDR3 is TGTGCCAGCAGCTTAGAAGGACTAGCCAAAAACATTCAGTACTTC. Translation: CASSLEGLAKNIQYF.

This clone was seen just once. The chain has TRBV7-2 and TRBJ2-5; possible D gene TRBD2, 5 bases. The CDR3 runs 17 residues. V was pared by 1 base and J by 4 bases, with 19 bases between. Looked up from germline, CDR1 is SGHTA and CDR2 is FQGNSA. The CDR3 protein is CASSLGTLAGFLETQYF. The CDR3 nucleotides are TGTGCCAGCAGCTTAGGTACTTTGGCGGGTTTCTTAGAGACCCAGTACTTC.

CDR3 DNA: TGTGCCAGCAGCACTCCTCCTTACCAAGAGACCCAGTACTTC. Residues: CASSTPPYQETQYF. J is TRBJ2-5 and V is TRBV5-4; D is unclear. The CDR3 has 14 amino acids. Germline V gene sequence: CDR1 SGHNT, CDR2 YYREEE (reference sequence). V was clipped by 4 bases and J by 0 bases, with 10 bases between them.